This passage covers 30 T cell receptor beta chains from one sample sequenced in a study of somatic mutations in cytotoxic T cells in rheumatoid arthritis. Generated by immunoSEQ multiplex PCR, the TCRdb table keeps only in-frame clones and is missing some. The data contain 8,000 to 9,500 clones, over 70% of them singletons. What was sequenced was CD8+ T cells sorted from blood. The receptors derive from a woman aged 45-65 years in good health.

This clone is judged medium-sized. The chain is built from TRBV6-1 and TRBJ1-1; D gene uncertain. Looked up from germline, CDR1 is MNHNS and CDR2 is SASEGT. V was trimmed by 2 bases and J by 4 bases, leaving 8 bases between them. The CDR3 runs to 13 residues. The CDR3, as DNA: TGTGCCAGCAGTGAAACAGTCCCCACTGAAGCTTTCTTT. Its translation: CASSETVPTEAFF.

V gene TRBV27 combines with J gene TRBJ2-1; 10 bases are shared with TRBD2. Germline V gene data show CDR1 as MNHEY and CDR2 as SMNVEV (reference sequence). The V and J ends lost 5 bases and 0 bases, in that order; junction bases with no gene match: 1. The CDR3 totals 15 residues. The CDR3 coding sequence is TGTGCCAGCAGTAGCGGGGGGGTCTCCTACAATGAGCAGTTCTTC. It is translated as CASSSGGVSYNEQFF.

The chain combines TRBV6-1 with TRBJ1-1, with no clear D. CDR3 length: 11 amino acids. The V end was cut by 1 base, the J end by 6 bases, with 3 bases between. Germline V gene data show CDR1 as MNHNS and CDR2 as SASEGT. CDR3 DNA sequence: TGTGCCAGCAGTGAAGGAGCTGAAGCTTTCTTT. Residues: CASSEGAEAFF.

V and J are TRBV7-2 and TRBJ2-1; D unclear. The CDR3 runs 14 residues. The V and J ends lost 3 bases and 7 bases respectively, with 13 bases between them. Per the germline V gene, CDR1 is SGHTA and CDR2 is FQGNSA. CDR3 residues: CASSFFWSGNEQFF. The CDR3 bases are TGTGCCAGCAGCTTTTTTTGGTCAGGAAATGAGCAGTTCTTC.

The chain links TRBV21-1 to TRBJ1-6; no check of the table's D call, TRBD1, against the DNA was made. TRBV21-1 is tagged as a pseudogene. The CDR3 extends over 18 amino acids. This CDR3 reads CASSTDREKRHYNSPLHF. CDR3 DNA sequence: TGTGCCAGCAGCACAGACAGGGAAAAAAGACACTATAATTCACCCCTCCACTTT.

The V call is TRBV4-1, the J call TRBJ1-4; D is perhaps TRBD1 (6 bases). The V gene's germline CDR1 is MGHRA and CDR2 YSYEKL. The ends were cut back, 1 base at V and 1 base at J, with 10 bases in the middle. The CDR3 is 16 amino acids. Here the CDR3 reads CASSQAHRETNEKLFF. The CDR3 nucleotides read TGCGCCAGCAGCCAAGCCCACAGGGAAACTAATGAAAAACTGTTTTTT.

The CDR3 coding sequence is TGTGCCAGCAGTTACTCGACGCCCCTACCGGGGGGTGGGCTGTTTTTT. Encoded protein: CASSYSTPLPGGGLFF. The genes are TRBV6-6 and TRBJ2-2; 7 bases are shared with TRBD2. Germline V lookup: CDR1 MNHNY, CDR2 SVGAGI (reference sequence). The CDR3 is made up of 16 amino acids. Trimming removed 0 bases from V and 13 bases from J; junction bases left unmatched: 14.

This clone is a singleton in its sample. V is TRBV11-2 and J is TRBJ2-7; no definite D call. CDR3 length: 13 residues. V lost 2 bases to trimming and J lost 1 base, with 6 bases between them. Germline CDR1 SGHAT, CDR2 FQNNGV. The CDR3 DNA sequence: TGTGCCAGCAGCTTACAAACATCCTACGAGCAGTACTTC. Protein sequence: CASSLQTSYEQYF.

This clone was observed a few times. The chain links TRBV28 to TRBJ2-3; D not resolved. Germline loops: CDR1 MDHEN, CDR2 SYDVKM. The CDR3 is 14 residues long. Trimming took off 3 bases at V and 1 base at J, with 8 bases between the two ends. The chain's CDR3 is CASSFLSGTDTQYF. DNA of the CDR3: TGTGCCAGCAGTTTTCTCTCCGGCACAGATACGCAGTATTTT.

This clone was seen a handful of times. The rearrangement joins TRBV29-1 to TRBJ1-1; 8 bases agree with TRBD1. Germline V gene lookup returns CDR1 SQVTM and CDR2 ANQGSEA. V shed 6 bases and J 6 bases; nucleotides not matched to a gene: 9. The CDR3 has 13 amino acids. CDR3 in amino acids: CSVGTGLDPEAFF. CDR3 DNA sequence: TGCAGCGTCGGGACAGGACTGGACCCTGAAGCTTTCTTT.

The rearrangement uses TRBV4-2 and TRBJ2-5, with 10 nucleotides matching TRBD2. The J call is in doubt because the DNA end fits TRBJ2-7 better. Germline assignment: CDR1 LGHNA and CDR2 YNFKEQ. The CDR3 covers 15 residues. This CDR3 is CASSQISGGGYEQYF. In DNA form, the CDR3 reads TGTGCCAGCAGCCAGATAAGCGGGGGGGGATACGAGCAGTACTTC.

This chain uses TRBV7-8 with TRBJ2-1; 11 nucleotides align to TRBD2. CDR3 length: 12 residues. The V gene's germline CDR1 is SGHVS and CDR2 FQNEAQ. V gave up 5 bases and J gave up 13 bases; unmatched junction bases: 4. The CDR3 nucleotides read TGTGCCAGCAGCACGGGACTAGCGGATCAGTTCTTC. It is translated as CASSTGLADQFF.

The chain recombines TRBV13 with TRBJ2-7; 8 bases line up with TRBD1. The CDR3 is 15 amino acids. Germline CDR1 and CDR2: PRHDT and FYEKMQ (reference sequence). The V gene end was trimmed by 0 bases and the J gene end by 3 bases; junction bases not matched to a gene: 4. CDR3 in DNA: TGTGCCAGCAGCTTAGGCCTACAGGGGGACTACGAGCAGTACTTC. It translates to CASSLGLQGDYEQYF.

The V and J genes are TRBV5-6 and TRBJ1-1, with D uncertain. V was pared by 0 bases and J by 7 bases, with 7 bases between. The CDR3 extends over 12 amino acids. The germline V gene has CDR1 SGHDT and CDR2 YYEEEE. This CDR3 is CASSLAGDEAFF. The DNA for the CDR3 is TGTGCCAGCAGCTTGGCCGGGGATGAAGCTTTCTTT.

The chain uses TRBV7-9 and TRBJ2-5, with 7 bases matching TRBD1. The J call may be incorrect, as the DNA end agrees better with TRBJ2-7. Germline assignment: CDR1 SEHNR and CDR2 FQNEAQ (reference sequence). This CDR3 has 15 residues. The CDR3 is CASSSLQGTAYEQYF. The CDR3 DNA reads TGTGCCAGCAGCTCGCTACAGGGGACGGCCTACGAGCAGTACTTC.

The rearrangement uses TRBV7-9 and TRBJ2-1; 8 nucleotides match TRBD1. The CDR3 runs to 14 residues. Per germline, CDR1 SEHNR and CDR2 FQNEAQ (reference sequence). J was trimmed by 8 bases and V by 1 base; bases with no gene match: 4. CDR3 sequence: CASSLGTGFDEQFF. CDR3 coding DNA: TGTGCCAGCAGCTTAGGGACAGGGTTCGATGAGCAGTTCTTC.

This clone counts as medium-sized. The chain combines TRBV9 with TRBJ2-3; 9 bases align to TRBD1. The V segment lost 3 bases and the J segment 2 bases; nucleotides outside the gene matches: 4. From germline, CDR1 is SGDLS and CDR2 YYNGEE. This CDR3 contains 15 residues. CDR3: CASSGQGGTTDTQYF. In DNA, the CDR3 is TGTGCCAGCAGCGGACAGGGGGGTACCACAGATACGCAGTATTTT.

The J gene is TRBJ2-6, the V gene TRBV19, with TRBD2 as a possible D gene (7 bases). This CDR3 comprises 16 residues. Germline V gene sequence: CDR1 LNHDA, CDR2 SQIVND (reference sequence). The germline V and J ends were trimmed by 3 bases and 3 bases, with 12 bases remaining between them. CDR3 nucleotide sequence: TGTGCCAGTAGTATGGGGGGGGCGATTGGGGCCAACGTCCTGACTTTC. It encodes CASSMGGAIGANVLTF.

The genes are TRBV18 and TRBJ2-7; tentatively, D is TRBD2 (6 bases). The CDR3 sequence is 14 residues long. V was trimmed by 3 bases and J by 5 bases, leaving 14 bases between them. The germline V gene has CDR1 KGHSH and CDR2 LQKENI. CDR3 in DNA: TGTGCCAGCTCACCGGGGGGTAGCGTCGACGAGCAGTACTTC. This sequence encodes CASSPGGSVDEQYF.

The chain has TRBV19 and TRBJ2-7, with D maybe TRBD2 (6 bases). The CDR3 length is 14 residues. Germline V gives CDR1 LNHDA, CDR2 SQIVND (reference sequence). Trimming left V 5 bases short and J 0 bases short, with 11 bases between. The CDR3 region is CASSAGGVSYEQYF. For the CDR3, the DNA is TGTGCCAGTAGTGCCGGCGGGGTCTCCTACGAGCAGTACTTC.

In DNA, the CDR3 is TGTGCCAGCAGTGGAGTGAGTAGCGGGGAGAACACCGGGGAGCTGTTTTTT. It codes for CASSGVSSGENTGELFF. This chain uses TRBV2 with TRBJ2-2, with TRBD2 matching over 8 bases. Germline V gene sequence: CDR1 SNHLY, CDR2 FYNNEI. CDR3 length: 17 residues. With V trimmed by 4 bases and J by 1 base, 8 bases remained unmatched.

This clone has only a few counts. This chain links TRBV9 with TRBJ1-6; weak D call: TRBD1 (5 bases). The V end lost 4 bases, the J end lost 8 bases, and 16 bases lay between the germline ends. This CDR3 has 15 residues. Germline CDR1 SGDLS, CDR2 YYNGEE. Written as DNA, the CDR3 is TGTGCCAGCAGCCCGAGTTCGGGGGAGGATTCACCCCTCCACTTT. Translated, it gives CASSPSSGEDSPLHF.

The V and J genes are TRBV5-5 and TRBJ1-1; TRBD1 is a possible D gene (5 bases). V was shortened by 0 bases and J by 4 bases, with 16 bases between the two germline ends. The CDR3 length is 16 residues. CDR1 is SGHKS and CDR2 is YYEKEE in the germline V gene (reference sequence). CDR3 DNA: TGTGCCAGCAGCTTGGATAGGGGTGGCCGAGGCACTGAAGCTTTCTTT. Its translation: CASSLDRGGRGTEAFF.

This clone occurred once. The V call is TRBV4-1, the J call TRBJ2-7, with unresolved D. The CDR3 runs 13 residues. Trimming took off 3 bases at V and 3 bases at J, with 9 bases between the two ends. Germline assignment: CDR1 MGHRA and CDR2 YSYEKL. The CDR3 loop is CASSHAPYYEQYF. CDR3 bases: TGCGCCAGCAGCCACGCCCCCTACTACGAGCAGTACTTC.

This chain joins TRBV7-9 and TRBJ2-1; TRBD1 aligns across 10 bases. Looked up from germline, CDR1 is SEHNR and CDR2 is FQNEAQ (reference sequence). The CDR3 totals 16 residues. V trimming: 2 bases; J trimming: 2 bases; junction bases outside the gene matches: 3. The CDR3 region is CASSLQDRGAYNEQFF. DNA for the CDR3: TGTGCCAGCAGCTTACAGGACAGGGGGGCCTACAATGAGCAGTTCTTC.

The chain employs TRBV10-3 and TRBJ2-7; the match to TRBD1 covers 9 bases. Per germline, CDR1 ENHRY and CDR2 SYGVKD. V lost 3 bases, J lost 3 bases, and 3 bases stayed unmatched. The CDR3 has 14 amino acids. As DNA, the CDR3 is TGTGCCATCAGTGACCCGGGACAGGGCTACGAGCAGTACTTC. It specifies CAISDPGQGYEQYF.

This clone was seen a single time. The chain joins TRBV7-6 to TRBJ2-1; a weak D match, TRBD2 (6 bases). CDR1 SGHVS and CDR2 FNYEAQ come from the germline V gene. V was trimmed by 8 bases and J by 0 bases, leaving 17 bases between them. This CDR3 is built from 16 residues. CDR3 region: CASAEFRGSSYNEQFF. The CDR3 DNA follows: TGTGCCAGCGCAGAATTTCGGGGGAGCTCCTACAATGAGCAGTTCTTC. The entire variable domain, with the rest obtained from reference TRBV7-6 and TRBJ2-1, is as follows: GAGVSQSPRYKVTKRGQDVALRCDPISGHVSLYWYRQALGQGPEFLTYFNYEAQQDKSGLPNDRFSAERPEGSISTLTIQRTEQRDSAMYRCASAEFRGSSYNEQFFGPGTRLTVL.

This rearrangement joins TRBV11-2 to TRBJ2-1, with D perhaps matching TRBD2 (5 bases). CDR3 length: 13 amino acids. The V end lost 1 base, the J end lost 10 bases, and 11 bases lay between the germline ends. Per germline, CDR1 SGHAT and CDR2 FQNNGV. The CDR3 sequence is CASSLGAPGEQFF. The CDR3 region has the DNA TGTGCCAGCAGCTTAGGCGCCCCGGGAGAGCAGTTCTTC.

This chain connects TRBV7-3 to TRBJ2-3, with a possible D match to TRBD2 (7 bases). V shed 5 bases and J shed 5 bases, with 23 bases lying between them. The CDR3 length is 17 residues. CDR1 is SGHTA and CDR2 is FQGTGA in the germline V gene. The CDR3 loop reads CASSDLGRGPGGDTQYF. The CDR3 DNA follows: TGTGCCAGCAGCGATTTGGGGCGGGGGCCTGGCGGAGATACGCAGTATTTT.

J is TRBJ2-1 and V is TRBV5-8; tentatively, D is TRBD1 (6 bases). Trimming pared 4 bases from V and 5 bases from J, leaving 10 bases between. The CDR3 is 13 amino acids. Germline loops: CDR1 SGHTS, CDR2 YDEGEE. The CDR3 here is CASSIGTNNEQFF. CDR3 DNA sequence: TGTGCCAGCAGCATCGGGACAAACAATGAGCAGTTCTTC.